Below, 32 T cell receptor beta chains from the same sample are listed, as sequenced in a study of Ad26.COV2.S vaccination and SARS-CoV-2 variants. The protocol was immunoSEQ multiplex PCR, while the TCRdb copy is restricted to in-frame clones and leaves out a portion. The sample holds just over 350,000 clones, about 90% seen once. Specimen: peripheral blood, collected after recovery from COVID-19. The receptors were sampled from a human donor who had recovered from COVID-19.

V usage is TRBV7-6 and J usage is TRBJ2-3; D uncertain. Between the trimmed V and J ends, which lost 5 bases and 1 base, there was a span of 16 bases. CDR1 is SGHVS, CDR2 FNYEAQ, per germline. This CDR3 contains 16 residues. CDR3 in amino acids: CASSRQPGGRTDTQYF. The DNA of the CDR3 is TGTGCCAGCAGCCGCCAACCGGGCGGTCGCACAGATACGCAGTATTTT. The full variable domain, rest sourced from reference TRBV7-6 and TRBJ2-3, is GAGVSQSPRYKVTKRGQDVALRCDPISGHVSLYWYRQALGQGPEFLTYFNYEAQQDKSGLPNDRFSAERPEGSISTLTIQRTEQRDSAMYRCASSRQPGGRTDTQYFGPGTRLTVL.

This sequence joins TRBV11-2 and TRBJ2-5; 9 bases fit TRBD1. V lost 2 bases to trimming and J lost 1 base; unmatched junction nucleotides: 11. This CDR3 contains 18 residues. Germline V gene lookup returns CDR1 SGHAT and CDR2 FQNNGV. The CDR3 DNA reads TGTGCCAGCAGCTTAACCGGGACAGGGCTTCGGTTCCAAGAGACCCAGTACTTC. Protein product: CASSLTGTGLRFQETQYF.

This chain connects TRBV7-8 to TRBJ1-2; tentative D call: TRBD1 (6 bases). Trimming removed 5 bases from V and 8 bases from J, with 12 bases in between. CDR1 is SGHVS and CDR2 is FQNEAQ in the germline V gene. This CDR3 spans 12 amino acids. For the CDR3, the DNA is TGTGCCAGCAGCCAAGGGGGGGCGGGCTACACCTTC. Its translation is CASSQGGAGYTF. The variable domain in full, with the rest retrieved from reference TRBV7-8 and TRBJ1-2, is GAGVSQSPRYKVAKRGQDVALRCDPISGHVSLFWYQQALGQGPEFLTYFQNEAQLDKSGLPSDRFFAERPEGSVSTLKIQRTQQEDSAVYLCASSQGGAGYTFGSGTRLTVV.

The gene calls are TRBV12-3 or TRBV12-4 and TRBJ1-5, with D perhaps TRBD1 (5 bases). The CDR3 is 12 residues long. Trimming stripped 5 bases from V and 10 bases from J, with 12 bases between. CDR3 bases: TGTGCCAGCAGTCGGACGGGACGTCCCCAGCATTTT. Translated: CASSRTGRPQHF.

The rearrangement joins TRBV9 to TRBJ2-3; perhaps TRBD2 as D (5 bases). CDR1 and CDR2 from the germline V gene are SGDLS and YYNGEE. V was pared by 1 base and J by 0 bases, with 12 bases between. The CDR3 loop spans 16 amino acids. The DNA for the CDR3 is TGTGCCAGCAGCGTATCGGGCGGGTGGAGCACAGATACGCAGTATTTT. Its translation: CASSVSGGWSTDTQYF.

The genes are TRBV11-2 and TRBJ1-4; D is ambiguous. Germline V gene sequence: CDR1 SGHAT, CDR2 FQNNGV. The V end was cut by 1 base, the J end by 5 bases, with 11 bases between. The CDR3 runs 15 residues. CDR3 DNA sequence: TGTGCCAGCAGCTTAGTCGTAGGGAAGAATGAAAAACTGTTTTTT. Translation: CASSLVVGKNEKLFF.

CDR3: CASSHGGRGTEAFF. The CDR3 DNA reads as TGTGCCAGCAGCCATGGGGGTAGGGGCACTGAAGCTTTCTTT. The V call is TRBV16, the J call TRBJ1-1; possibly TRBD1 for D (5 bases). This CDR3 is built from 14 residues. V was trimmed by 3 bases and J by 4 bases, leaving 12 bases between them. Germline V gives CDR1 KGHSY, CDR2 FQNENV. The full variable domain, its missing parts supplied by reference TRBV16 and TRBJ1-1, is GEEVAQTPKHLVRGEGQKAKLYCAPIKGHSYVFWYQQVLKNEFKFLISFQNENVFDETGMPKERFSAKCLPNSPCSLEIQATKLEDSAVYFCASSHGGRGTEAFFGQGTRLTVV.

The chain recombines TRBV14 with TRBJ1-3; 7 nucleotides agree with TRBD1. The CDR3 covers 16 residues. Trimming cost V 3 bases and J 1 base; bases outside gene matches: 6. CDR1 is SGHDN, CDR2 FVKESK, per germline. Here the CDR3 reads CASSHLDRTSGNTIYF. In DNA form, the CDR3 reads TGTGCCAGCAGCCACTTGGACAGGACGTCTGGAAACACCATATATTTT. The full variable domain, with the rest looked up from reference TRBV14 and TRBJ1-3, is EAGVTQFPSHSVIEKGQTVTLRCDPISGHDNLYWYRRVMGKEIKFLLHFVKESKQDESGMPNNRFLAERTGGTYSTLKVQPAELEDSGVYFCASSHLDRTSGNTIYFGEGSWLTVV.

The chain carries TRBV18 and TRBJ2-5, with D possibly TRBD2 on 6 matching bases. The V end lost 4 bases, the J end lost 2 bases, and 8 bases lay between the germline ends. Looked up from germline, CDR1 is KGHSH and CDR2 is LQKENI. The CDR3 covers 13 residues. The chain's CDR3 is CASSRDLQETQYF. In nucleotides, the CDR3 is TGTGCCAGCTCACGGGACTTACAAGAGACCCAGTACTTC. Based on the CDR3 plus reference TRBV18 and TRBJ2-5, the full variable domain is NAGVMQNPRHLVRRRGQEARLRCSPMKGHSHVYWYRQLPEEGLKFMVYLQKENIIDESGMPKERFSAEFPKEGPSILRIQQVVRGDSAAYFCASSRDLQETQYFGPGTRLLVL.

This chain uses TRBV4-1 with TRBJ1-1; D is undetermined. The CDR3 has 14 amino acids. Deletions cut 4 bases from V and 4 bases from J, with 13 bases between. Looked up from germline, CDR1 is MGHRA and CDR2 is YSYEKL. CDR3 sequence (DNA): TGCGCCAGCAGCCGGCGGGGAAGTCTCACTGAAGCTTTCTTT. Protein sequence: CASSRRGSLTEAFF.

This clone appeared once. J is TRBJ1-5 and V is TRBV10-2, with 8 bases identical to TRBD1. This CDR3 spans 15 amino acids. Unmatched junction bases numbered 6, after V lost 4 bases and J lost 4 bases. Germline CDR1 and CDR2: WSHSY and SAAADI. The CDR3, as DNA: TGCGCCAGCAGTGCCCGGGACAGGCATAATCAGCCCCAGCATTTT. It codes for CASSARDRHNQPQHF.

This rearrangement joins TRBV4-1 to TRBJ1-1; D uncertain. CDR1 is MGHRA and CDR2 is YSYEKL in the germline V gene. With 4 bases removed from V and 1 base from J, the gap between germline ends came to 10 bases. This CDR3 comprises 14 residues. The CDR3 here is CASSRVGSNTEAFF. The CDR3 bases are TGCGCCAGCAGCCGAGTAGGGTCGAACACTGAAGCTTTCTTT.

This clone was observed a handful of times. The chain couples TRBV9 to TRBJ2-3, with D uncertain. This CDR3 spans 13 amino acids. Deletions cut 0 bases from V and 6 bases from J, with 8 bases between. Germline CDR1 and CDR2: SGDLS and YYNGEE. CDR3 DNA: TGTGCCAGCAGCGTAGATGGTTCGGATACGCAGTATTTT. Its translation: CASSVDGSDTQYF.

The V and J genes are TRBV19 and TRBJ2-2, with unresolved D. Germline V CDR1 and CDR2: LNHDA, SQIVND (reference sequence). The CDR3 loop spans 13 amino acids. V was clipped by 6 bases and J by 6 bases, with 11 bases between them. The CDR3 loop reads CASSPVGSGELFF. The CDR3 DNA is TGTGCCAGTAGCCCCGTCGGATCCGGGGAGCTGTTTTTT.

The V call is TRBV27, the J call TRBJ2-7; D not resolved. The CDR3 length is 14 residues. The V end was cut by 8 bases, the J end by 1 base, with 15 bases between. Germline V gene sequence: CDR1 MNHEY, CDR2 SMNVEV (reference sequence). CDR3 sequence: CASAARYPSYEQYF. The CDR3 bases are TGTGCCAGCGCCGCTAGGTACCCATCCTACGAGCAGTACTTC.

The CDR3 region is CATSDLGHNYFNYGYTF. In DNA, the CDR3 is TGTGCCACCAGTGATCTCGGACACAACTACTTTAACTATGGCTACACCTTC. The chain joins TRBV24-1 to TRBJ1-2; D possibly corresponds to TRBD1 (5 bases). With 3 bases removed from V and 1 base from J, the gap between germline ends came to 17 bases. The germline V gene encodes CDR1 KGHDR and CDR2 SFDVKD. The CDR3 extends over 17 amino acids.

The chain is built from TRBV27 and TRBJ2-7; 7 bases are a match to TRBD1. Germline CDR1 is MNHEY and CDR2 is SMNVEV (reference sequence). CDR3 size: 14 residues. V lost 3 bases to trimming and J lost 5 bases; unmatched junction nucleotides: 7. This CDR3 reads CASSFGRGMNEQYF. The CDR3 region has the DNA TGTGCCAGCAGTTTTGGCAGGGGGATGAACGAGCAGTACTTC.

The chain carries TRBV6-5 and TRBJ1-2; the match to TRBD1 covers 7 bases. The CDR3 consists of 16 residues. Germline V CDR1 and CDR2: MNHEY, SVGAGI. V shed 2 bases, J shed 5 bases, and the junction held 11 bases outside the gene matches. The CDR3 DNA is TGTGCCAGCAGTTACCTTCCGGGACAGCAACCATATGGCTACACCTTC. It yields the protein CASSYLPGQQPYGYTF.

This clone occurred a few times. The chain joins TRBV12-3 or TRBV12-4 to TRBJ1-1, with D unresolved. The CDR3 loop spans 11 amino acids. Trimming cost V 4 bases and J 7 bases, with 7 bases left between them. CDR3 protein: CASSSGLEAFF. In nucleotides, the CDR3 is TGTGCCAGCAGTTCCGGACTTGAAGCTTTCTTT.

The chain links TRBV10-2 to TRBJ1-5; weak D call: TRBD1 (5 bases). The CDR3 has 12 residues. CDR1 and CDR2 from the germline V gene are WSHSY and SAAADI. The germline V and J ends were trimmed by 5 bases and 6 bases, with 8 bases remaining between them. CDR3 nucleotide sequence: TGCGCCAGCAGTTCCGGGGGTCAGCCCCAGCATTTT. Translating gives CASSSGGQPQHF.

V gene TRBV27 combines with J gene TRBJ1-4; D may be TRBD1 (6 bases). Trimming left V 0 bases short and J 7 bases short, with 15 bases between. This CDR3 is 16 amino acids long. Germline V gene lookup returns CDR1 MNHEY and CDR2 SMNVEV (reference sequence). Here the CDR3 DNA reads TGTGCCAGCAGTTTATCTCGTGACAGGTTCGGTGAAAAACTGTTTTTT. Amino acids: CASSLSRDRFGEKLFF. The complete variable domain, with remaining parts taken from reference TRBV27 and TRBJ1-4, reads EAQVTQNPRYLITVTGKKLTVTCSQNMNHEYMSWYRQDPGLGLRQIYYSMNVEVTDKGDVPEGYKVSRKEKRNFPLILESPSPNQTSLYFCASSLSRDRFGEKLFFGSGTQLSVL.

This chain uses TRBV4-1 with TRBJ2-2, with 15 bases identical to TRBD2. With 3 bases clipped from V and 4 bases from J, the junction kept 6 bases outside the gene matches. CDR1 and CDR2 (germline): MGHRA, YSYEKL. This CDR3 region has 18 residues. The CDR3 region has the DNA TGCGCCAGCAGCCAGACGGGACTAGCGGGGGGTGCCACCGGGGAGCTGTTTTTT. Translation gives CASSQTGLAGGATGELFF.

This CDR3 reads CASSGVLGSGAQETQYF. DNA of the CDR3: TGTGCCAGCAGTGGGGTTCTGGGTAGCGGGGCCCAAGAGACCCAGTACTTC. This chain connects TRBV25-1 to TRBJ2-5; the match to TRBD2 covers 8 bases. The ends lost 4 bases at V and 1 base at J; junction bases unmatched: 11. Germline V gene lookup returns CDR1 MGHDK and CDR2 SYGVNS. The CDR3 length is 17 residues.

V is TRBV5-5 and J is TRBJ2-1, with a tentative D call TRBD1 (5 bases). V lost 1 base, J lost 6 bases, and 11 bases lay in between. The CDR3 contains 14 residues. The germline V gene has CDR1 SGHKS and CDR2 YYEKEE (reference sequence). CDR3 coding DNA: TGTGCCAGCAGCTTGAGCACAGGACGCAATGAGCAGTTCTTC. This translates into CASSLSTGRNEQFF.

This chain links TRBV27 with TRBJ2-7, with D uncertain. From germline, CDR1 is MNHEY and CDR2 SMNVEV (reference sequence). V lost 4 bases and J lost 3, with 19 bases in between. The CDR3 loop spans 16 amino acids. The CDR3 nucleotides are TGTGCCAGCAGTTCCCGCTCGCCGTCAAAGCTCTACGAGCAGTACTTC. Residues: CASSSRSPSKLYEQYF.

V gene TRBV4-1 combines with J gene TRBJ2-2; tentatively, D is TRBD2 (5 bases). CDR3 size: 15 residues. Trimming shortened V by 1 base and J by 1 base, and 7 bases separated the two germline ends. CDR1 is MGHRA, CDR2 YSYEKL, per germline. DNA for the CDR3: TGCGCCAGCAGCCAAGCACTAGTGAACACCGGGGAGCTGTTTTTT. Its translation: CASSQALVNTGELFF.

The chain combines TRBV9 with TRBJ2-1; weak D call: TRBD2 (5 bases). Trimming shortened V by 4 bases and J by 7 bases, and 12 bases separated the two germline ends. This CDR3 spans 13 amino acids. The germline V gene encodes CDR1 SGDLS and CDR2 YYNGEE. The CDR3 spells CASSRGPENEQFF. CDR3 DNA sequence: TGTGCCAGCAGCAGAGGGCCAGAGAATGAGCAGTTCTTC. Drawing the rest from reference TRBV9 and TRBJ2-1, the complete variable domain is DSGVTQTPKHLITATGQRVTLRCSPRSGDLSVYWYQQSLDQGLQFLIQYYNGEERAKGNILERFSAQQFPDLHSELNLSSLELGDSALYFCASSRGPENEQFFGPGTRLTVL.

The chain combines TRBV6-5 with TRBJ1-1; D unresolved. The CDR3 covers 13 residues. Germline assignment: CDR1 MNHEY and CDR2 SVGAGI. V lost 2 bases to trimming and J lost 11 bases, with 15 bases between them. In nucleotides, the CDR3 is TGTGCCAGCAGTTACCGGCAGGCGGGTGGGGCTTTCTTT. Translation: CASSYRQAGGAFF.

This clone appeared once. The V call is TRBV5-1, the J call TRBJ2-7; 8 bases match TRBD1. The germline V gene encodes CDR1 SGHRS and CDR2 YFSETQ. This CDR3 region has 14 residues. V lost 3 bases to trimming and J lost 2 bases; unmatched junction nucleotides: 4. CDR3 DNA: TGCGCCAGCAGCTGGACAGGGACGACCTACGAGCAGTACTTC. The encoded protein is CASSWTGTTYEQYF. Full variable domain (outside the CDR3, taken from reference TRBV5-1 and TRBJ2-7): KAGVTQTPRYLIKTRGQQVTLSCSPISGHRSVSWYQQTPGQGLQFLFEYFSETQRNKGNFPGRFSGRQFSNSRSEMNVSTLELGDSALYLCASSWTGTTYEQYFGPGTRLTVT.

CDR3 DNA: TGTGCCAGCAGCCCAGAGGTACGCTCTGGGGCCAACGTCCTGACTTTC. Amino acids: CASSPEVRSGANVLTF. This rearrangement joins TRBV9 to TRBJ2-6; the D is unclear. This CDR3 comprises 16 residues. V lost 4 bases, J lost 0 bases, and 11 bases lay in between. Germline assignment: CDR1 SGDLS and CDR2 YYNGEE.

This rearrangement joins TRBV5-5 to TRBJ1-5; no firm D call. Deletions cut 0 bases from V and 6 bases from J, with 10 bases between. Germline CDR1 and CDR2: SGHKS and YYEKEE (reference sequence). This CDR3 has 14 amino acids. For the CDR3, the DNA is TGTGCCAGCAGCTTGGAATCGGAAAGTCAGCCCCAGCATTTT. Its protein product is CASSLESESQPQHF.

The V call is TRBV3-1 (or the pseudogene TRBV3-2), the J call TRBJ1-1; 7 nucleotides agree with TRBD1. This CDR3 comprises 15 residues. Germline V gene lookup returns CDR1 LGHDT and CDR2 YNNKEL (reference sequence). V dropped 4 bases and J dropped 4; count of bases not matched to a gene: 9. CDR3 residues: CASSRYNRGGTEAFF. The CDR3 DNA reads as TGTGCCAGCAGCCGTTACAACAGGGGAGGCACTGAAGCTTTCTTT.